Listed below are T cell receptor beta chains from one sample, sequenced in a study of cytomegalovirus exposure and HLA in healthy donors. Profiling relied on immunoSEQ multiplex PCR, and the TCRdb table lists in-frame clones only, not all of them. This table holds more than 85,000 clones, about three quarters found once. Input material: PBMCs. The receptors originated from a woman aged 55-75 years in good health and CMV-seropositive. CDR3s include the opening cysteine and the closing phenylalanine or tryptophan. A D gene is named only where the DNA matches it firmly. For some rows the clone size is stated as once, few or many, or as a class when expanded; others skip it.

d_gene | abundance | j_gene | v_gene | len | CDR3aa | CDR3nt
TRBD2 | - | TRBJ2-7 | TRBV28 | 16 | CASSFPQAGSIYEQYF | TGTGCCAGCAGTTTCCCCCAAGCGGGATCTATTTACGAGCAGTACTTC
- | - | TRBJ1-4 | TRBV19 | 14 | CASSAGTGNEKLFF | TGTGCCAGTAGTGCTGGGACTGGAAATGAAAAACTGTTTTTT
TRBD1 | once | TRBJ1-6 | TRBV7-9 | 13 | CASSTTGGSPLHF | TGTGCCAGCAGCACGACAGGGGGTTCACCCCTCCACTTT
- | - | TRBJ2-6 | TRBV27 | 14 | CAVSSASGANVLTF | TGTGCCGTCAGCTCAGCGTCTGGGGCCAACGTCCTGACTTTC
TRBD1 | - | TRBJ1-1 | TRBV4-2 | 14 | CASSQPGGNTEAFF | TGTGCCAGCAGCCAACCAGGGGGGAACACTGAAGCTTTCTTT
TRBD2 | - | TRBJ2-1 | TRBV5-1 | 15 | CASSPQLAGFNEQFF | TGCGCCAGCAGCCCTCAACTAGCGGGATTCAATGAGCAGTTCTTC
- | - | TRBJ2-5 | TRBV11-2 | 15 | CASRTVVGYQETQYF | TGTGCCAGCAGGACTGTCGTCGGGTACCAAGAGACCCAGTACTTC
- | - | TRBJ1-2 | TRBV18 | 12 | CASSPLEGGYTF | TGTGCCAGCTCACCACTGGAGGGCGGCTACACCTTC
- | - | TRBJ1-1 | TRBV9 | 15 | CASSFRGGGNTEAFF | TGTGCCAGCAGCTTTCGAGGGGGGGGAAACACTGAAGCTTTCTTT
TRBD1 | once | TRBJ1-3 | TRBV7-6 | 17 | CASSQRQGWVSGNTIYF | TGTGCCAGCAGCCAGCGACAGGGTTGGGTCTCTGGAAACACCATATATTTT
TRBD2 | - | TRBJ2-2 | TRBV25-1 | 15 | CASSRPGGSTGELFF | TGTGCCAGCAGTAGACCCGGCGGGAGCACCGGGGAGCTGTTTTTT
- | - | TRBJ1-4 | TRBV2 | 15 | CASRVGGGHNEKLFF | TGTGCCAGCCGGGTGGGGGGGGGACATAATGAAAAACTGTTTTTT